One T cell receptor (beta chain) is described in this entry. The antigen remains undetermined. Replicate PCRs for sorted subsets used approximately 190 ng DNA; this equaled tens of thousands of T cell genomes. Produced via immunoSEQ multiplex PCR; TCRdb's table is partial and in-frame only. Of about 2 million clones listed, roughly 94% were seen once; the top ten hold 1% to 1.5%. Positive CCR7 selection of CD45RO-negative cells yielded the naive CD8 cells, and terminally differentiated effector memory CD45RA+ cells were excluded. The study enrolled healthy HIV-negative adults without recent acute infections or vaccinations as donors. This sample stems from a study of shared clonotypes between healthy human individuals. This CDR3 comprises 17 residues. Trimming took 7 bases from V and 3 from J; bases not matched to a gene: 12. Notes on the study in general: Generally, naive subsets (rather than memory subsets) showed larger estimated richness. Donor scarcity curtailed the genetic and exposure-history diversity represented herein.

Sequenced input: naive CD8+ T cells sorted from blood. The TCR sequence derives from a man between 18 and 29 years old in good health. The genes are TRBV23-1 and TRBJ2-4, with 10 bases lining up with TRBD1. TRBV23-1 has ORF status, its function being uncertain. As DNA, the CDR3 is TGCGCCAGCACCCGGGACAGGGGCGTTCTGGGCAAAAACATTCAGTACTTC. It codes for CASTRDRGVLGKNIQYF.